This T cell receptor beta chain was obtained from a study of T cell responses to AZD1222 COVID-19 vaccine. This CDR3 region has 15 residues. Germline V gene data show CDR1 as GTSNPN and CDR2 as SVGIG (reference sequence). The V end was cut by 2 bases, the J end by 5 bases, with 13 bases between. Method: immunoSEQ multiplex PCR; TCRdb's copy keeps in-frame clones and lacks some. The sample comprises approximately 100,000 clones, about 86% of which are singletons, and 1.4% rests with the top ten. Sequencing was performed on peripheral blood, taken on day 0 of AZD1222 vaccination. The chain has TRBV30 and TRBJ1-6; no clear D. The TCR was taken from an adult in good health. Here the CDR3 reads CAWSLRTRNNSPLHF. In nucleotides, the CDR3 is TGTGCCTGGAGTCTCAGGACGAGAAATAATTCACCCCTCCACTTT. The full variable domain, rest sourced from reference TRBV30 and TRBJ1-6, is SQTIHQWPATLVQPVGSPLSLECTVEGTSNPNLYWYRQAAGRGLQLLFYSVGIGQISSEVPQNLSASRPQDRQFILSSKKLLLSDSGFYLCAWSLRTRNNSPLHFGNGTRLTVT.